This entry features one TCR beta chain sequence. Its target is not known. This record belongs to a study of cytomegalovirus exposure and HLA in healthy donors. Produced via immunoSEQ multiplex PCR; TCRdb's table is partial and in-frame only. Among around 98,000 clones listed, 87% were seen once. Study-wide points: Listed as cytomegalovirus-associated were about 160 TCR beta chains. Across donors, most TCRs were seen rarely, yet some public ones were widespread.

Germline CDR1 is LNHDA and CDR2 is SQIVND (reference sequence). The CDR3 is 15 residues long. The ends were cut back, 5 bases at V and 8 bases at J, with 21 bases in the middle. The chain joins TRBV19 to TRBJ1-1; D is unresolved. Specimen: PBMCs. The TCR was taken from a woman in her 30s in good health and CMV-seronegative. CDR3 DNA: TGTGCCAGTAGTTCCGGGAATGATTTTTCCGAGGAAGCTTTCTTT. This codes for CASSSGNDFSEEAFF. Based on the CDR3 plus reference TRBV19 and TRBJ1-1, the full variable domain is DGGITQSPKYLFRKEGQNVTLSCEQNLNHDAMYWYRQDPGQGLRLIYYSQIVNDFQKGDIAEGYSVSREKKESFPLTVTSAQKNPTAFYLCASSSGNDFSEEAFFGQGTRLTVV.